One TCR beta chain is described in this entry. Its target is unknown. The entry originates in a study of human CD4 T cells and Enterobacteriaceae. General observations from the study: Matching to same-donor CFSE-low cultures alone inferred ex vivo clonotype reactivity.

Looked up from germline, CDR1 is SGHNT and CDR2 is YYREEE (reference sequence). This CDR3 is 15 amino acids long. V lost 4 bases and J lost 0; bases outside the gene matches: 2. Using immunoSEQ multiplex PCR, the repertoire was profiled, and TCRdb retains in-frame clones only, with some absent. Altogether just under 30,000 clones are present, about 80% being singletons, with the ten largest covering over 1.5%. Sorting took every CD4+ cell except CD45RA+CCR7+CD95- naive cells, reaching over 95% purity. Healthy donors' blood was sourced from blood donation centers in Switzerland. CD4+ T cells and monocytes were enriched with CD4 and CD14 microbeads. Before sorting, cells positive for CD8, CD14, CD16, CD56, CD19 or bright CD25 were removed.

The specimen sequenced was memory CD4+ T cells from blood. The clonotype originates from a human donor in good health. This chain connects TRBV5-4 to TRBJ1-3, with 9 bases aligning to TRBD1. DNA of the CDR3: TGTGCCAGCAGCCGGGGACAGGGCTCTGGAAACACCATATATTTT. Protein product: CASSRGQGSGNTIYF.